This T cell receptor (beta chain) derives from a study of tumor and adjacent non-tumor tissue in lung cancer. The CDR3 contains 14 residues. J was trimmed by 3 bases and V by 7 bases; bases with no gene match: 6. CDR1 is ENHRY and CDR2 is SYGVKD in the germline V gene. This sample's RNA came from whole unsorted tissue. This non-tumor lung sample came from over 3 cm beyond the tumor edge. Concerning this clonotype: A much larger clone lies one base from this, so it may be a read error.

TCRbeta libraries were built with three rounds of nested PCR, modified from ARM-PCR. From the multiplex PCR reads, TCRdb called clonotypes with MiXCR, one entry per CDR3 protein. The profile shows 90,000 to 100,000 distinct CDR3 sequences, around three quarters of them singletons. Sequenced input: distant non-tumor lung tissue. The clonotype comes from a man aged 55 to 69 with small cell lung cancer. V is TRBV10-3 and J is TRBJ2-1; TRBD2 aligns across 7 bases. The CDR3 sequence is CAIIGTTNYNEQFF. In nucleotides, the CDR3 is TGTGCCATCATCGGGACTACGAACTACAATGAGCAGTTCTTC.